The 32 T cell receptor beta chains below all came from one sample that was sequenced in a study of read filtering for tumor transcriptome and immune sequencing. Molecular barcoded adaptors covering alpha/delta and beta/gamma chains were used on around 370 ng RNA. Using its own MiXCR run on the reads, TCRdb lists one record per CDR3 protein. The repertoire holds tens of thousands of distinct CDR3 sequences, with roughly 15% as singletons. Source material: a population of CD138-negative cells sorted from bone marrow. Receptors originate from a donor aged 40 or over with multiple myeloma.

This clonotype showed up just a few times. The chain uses TRBV6-1 and TRBJ2-5; 7 bases are shared with TRBD1. There are 14 residues in the CDR3. Germline V gives CDR1 MNHNS, CDR2 SASEGT. Trimming at V came to 8 bases and at J to 1 base, leaving 7 bases not matched to a gene. The CDR3 protein is CASFRDRGQETQYF. The CDR3 coding sequence is TGTGCCAGCTTCCGGGACAGAGGCCAAGAGACCCAGTACTTC.

There are many counts of this clonotype. V gene TRBV27 combines with J gene TRBJ2-2, with D unclear. The V gene's germline CDR1 is MNHEY and CDR2 SMNVEV (reference sequence). V was shortened by 5 bases and J by 9 bases, with 10 bases between the two germline ends. The CDR3 has 12 residues. CDR3 residues: CASSPHHRELFF. CDR3 DNA: TGTGCCAGCAGTCCTCACCATCGGGAGCTGTTTTTT.

This clonotype came up many times. The rearrangement joins TRBV4-2 to TRBJ1-2; 9 nucleotides line up with TRBD1. The CDR3 loop spans 15 amino acids. Per the germline V gene, CDR1 is LGHNA and CDR2 is YNFKEQ. The trim removed 5 bases at V and 4 bases at J, leaving 8 bases unmatched. For the CDR3, the DNA is TGTGCCAGCAGCACACCGGGACAGGGAGTCTATGGCTACACCTTC. This encodes CASSTPGQGVYGYTF.

There are many counts of this clonotype. The chain is built from TRBV7-9 and TRBJ2-7; the D is unclear. Deletions cut 5 bases from V and 6 bases from J, with 11 bases between. Germline V gene sequence: CDR1 SEHNR, CDR2 FQNEAQ (reference sequence). This CDR3 is built from 12 residues. CDR3 DNA: TGTGCCAGCAGCCCCGCGTCGGGCGAGCAGTACTTC. Translating gives CASSPASGEQYF.

In this sample, this clonotype turned up many times. The chain uses TRBV5-1 and TRBJ2-7; 8 positions agree with TRBD2. Unmatched junction bases numbered 9, after V lost 7 bases and J lost 0 bases. From germline, CDR1 is SGHRS and CDR2 YFSETQ. This CDR3 contains 15 residues. CDR3 in amino acids: CASCGGRILSYEQYF. In nucleotides, the CDR3 is TGCGCCAGCTGCGGCGGGAGGATACTCTCCTACGAGCAGTACTTC. Full variable domain (rest looked up from reference TRBV5-1 and TRBJ2-7): KAGVTQTPRYLIKTRGQQVTLSCSPISGHRSVSWYQQTPGQGLQFLFEYFSETQRNKGNFPGRFSGRQFSNSRSEMNVSTLELGDSALYLCASCGGRILSYEQYFGPGTRLTVT.

This clonotype was seen ten or more times. This sequence joins TRBV5-1 and TRBJ2-1, with 10 bases identical to TRBD2. There are 16 residues in the CDR3. V lost 6 bases, J lost 0 bases, and 6 bases stayed unmatched. CDR1 is SGHRS and CDR2 is YFSETQ in the germline V gene. In DNA form, the CDR3 reads TGCGCCAGCAAGTTCGCTAGCGGGAGCTCCTACAATGAGCAGTTCTTC. Residues: CASKFASGSSYNEQFF.

This clonotype was observed at least ten times. The chain carries TRBV2 and TRBJ2-1, with 11 bases lining up with TRBD1. Germline values: CDR1 SNHLY, CDR2 FYNNEI. With 7 bases clipped from V and 7 bases from J, the junction kept 6 bases outside the gene matches. This CDR3 spans 14 amino acids. The CDR3: CASISGQGVNEQFF. CDR3 nucleotide sequence: TGTGCCAGCATTTCGGGACAGGGGGTAAATGAGCAGTTCTTC.

This clonotype turned up a few times. This could be a read error, since a much larger clone is one nucleotide away. The chain joins TRBV6-1 to TRBJ1-5; D is unclear. Germline CDR1 reads MNHNS; CDR2 reads SASEGT. V shed 7 bases and J shed 3 bases, with 13 bases lying between them. CDR3 length equals 14 residues. The CDR3 sequence is CASIPGRTNQPQHF. In DNA, the CDR3 is TGTGCCAGCATTCCCGGCAGGACCAATCAGCCCCAGCATTTT.

V usage is TRBV7-2 and J usage is TRBJ2-1; the D is unclear. V was cut by 0 bases and J by 10 bases, with 13 bases left in between. The CDR3 runs to 14 residues. Germline CDR1 and CDR2: SGHTA and FQGNSA. The DNA of the CDR3 is TGTGCCAGCAGCTTAGCCTACTCCGGTTCGGAGCAGTTCTTC. This codes for CASSLAYSGSEQFF. Together with reference TRBV7-2 and TRBJ2-1, the CDR3 gives the full variable domain: GAGVSQSPSNKVTEKGKDVELRCDPISGHTALYWYRQSLGQGLEFLIYFQGNSAPDKSGLPSDRFSAERTGGSVSTLTIQRTQQEDSAVYLCASSLAYSGSEQFFGPGTRLTVL.

Details on this clonotype: A read error is likely, as this CDR3 ends without the conserved phenylalanine or tryptophan. The rearrangement links TRBV5-1 to TRBJ2-5; D may correspond to TRBD1 or TRBD2 (5 bases each). Germline V gene lookup returns CDR1 SGHRS and CDR2 YFSETQ. The CDR3 spans 13 residues. V gave up 5 bases and J gave up 4 bases, with 12 bases separating them. This CDR3 is CASRLRGSETQYV. Here the CDR3 DNA reads TGCGCCAGCAGGCTGAGGGGCTCAGAGACCCAGTACGTC.

In its sample, this clonotype was seen many times. The genes are TRBV28 and TRBJ2-3; 9 bases are a match to TRBD2. The CDR3 runs 15 residues. J gave up 0 bases and V 6 bases, and 4 bases lay outside the gene matches. CDR1 is MDHEN and CDR2 is SYDVKM in the germline V gene. The CDR3, as DNA: TGTGCCAGCAGCTCCGGGACTAGCAGCACAGATACGCAGTATTTT. Encoded protein: CASSSGTSSTDTQYF.

Notes on this clonotype: A far larger clone lies a single base away; this is likely a read error. V usage is TRBV7-3 and J usage is TRBJ2-1, with D tentatively TRBD1 (6 bases). Germline CDR1 SGHTA, CDR2 FQGTGA. V lost 5 bases to trimming and J lost 15 bases, with 17 bases between them. CDR3 length: 12 residues. Here the CDR3 reads CASSPRGLLLFF. The CDR3 nucleotides read TGTGCCAGCAGCCCCAGGGGTCTACTTCTGTTCTTC.

This clonotype came up many times. The J gene is TRBJ1-1, the V gene TRBV5-1, with D possibly being TRBD1 (6 bases). The CDR3 covers 14 residues. Germline-derived CDR1 and CDR2 are SGHRS and YFSETQ. The V end lost 1 base, the J end lost 5 bases, and 12 bases lay between the germline ends. CDR3 residues: CASSLQPGDTEAFF. The CDR3 DNA reads TGCGCCAGCAGCTTGCAACCAGGGGATACTGAAGCTTTCTTT.

This clonotype came up once. The J gene is TRBJ2-1, the V gene TRBV6-6; 10 bases match TRBD2. The CDR3 is made up of 15 amino acids. CDR1 MNHNY and CDR2 SVGAGI come from the germline V gene (reference sequence). V shed 0 bases, J shed 7 bases, and the junction held 3 bases outside the gene matches. CDR3 residues: CASSYSASGSNEQFF. The CDR3 DNA is TGTGCCAGCAGTTACTCGGCTAGCGGGAGTAATGAGCAGTTCTTC.

This clonotype was seen ten or more times. The rearrangement joins TRBV28 to TRBJ1-5; D is perhaps TRBD1 (6 bases). This CDR3 is built from 15 residues. The V end lost 6 bases, the J end lost 0 bases, and 12 bases lay between the germline ends. Germline values: CDR1 MDHEN, CDR2 SYDVKM. CDR3 amino acids: CASRTTGFSNQPQHF. CDR3 DNA sequence: TGTGCCAGCAGAACCACAGGGTTTAGCAATCAGCCCCAGCATTTT.

The rearrangement joins TRBV4-3 to TRBJ2-3; TRBD1 aligns across 8 bases. The CDR3 has 16 residues. Per the germline V gene, CDR1 is LGHNA and CDR2 is YSLEER. V lost 0 bases, J lost 2 bases, and 4 bases stayed unmatched. As DNA, the CDR3 is TGCGCCAGCAGCCAAGAAGGGCAGGGGGCCACAGATACGCAGTATTTT. It is translated as CASSQEGQGATDTQYF.

To note about this clonotype: One base away lies a much larger clone, so this may be a sequencing read error. The chain uses TRBV7-9 and TRBJ2-5; D possibly corresponds to TRBD2 (6 bases). This CDR3 is 12 amino acids long. Looked up from germline, CDR1 is SEHNR and CDR2 is FQNEAQ (reference sequence). Trimming left V 8 bases short and J 8 bases short, with 15 bases between. The CDR3 DNA follows: TGTGCCAGCGGCCCGATGGGGACTACCCAGTACTTC. This gives the protein CASGPMGTTQYF.

This sequence joins TRBV5-1 and TRBJ2-5; D gene unclear. The CDR3 length is 13 residues. Germline V gives CDR1 SGHRS, CDR2 YFSETQ. V was trimmed by 9 bases and J by 1 base, leaving 13 bases between them. The CDR3 DNA sequence: TGCGCCAACACTTCCGGGTCCCAAGAGACCCAGTACTTC. It is translated as CANTSGSQETQYF.

This clonotype was seen ten or more times. The rearrangement links TRBV27 to TRBJ2-7, with 9 bases identical to TRBD2. With 4 bases clipped from V and 1 base from J, the junction kept 2 bases outside the gene matches. Germline assignment: CDR1 MNHEY and CDR2 SMNVEV (reference sequence). The length of the CDR3 is 14 residues. CDR3 residues: CASSYLAGSYEQYF. The CDR3 region has the DNA TGTGCCAGCAGTTACCTAGCGGGGTCCTACGAGCAGTACTTC.

Of note for this clonotype: With a much larger clone just one base away, this may be a read error. The chain joins TRBV28 to TRBJ2-7; D assignment may be TRBD1 or TRBD2 (5 bases each). The CDR3 loop spans 15 amino acids. Trimming removed 4 bases from V and 5 bases from J, with 18 bases in between. Germline CDR1 is MDHEN and CDR2 is SYDVKM. The CDR3 here is CASSSNRSGGHEQYF. The CDR3 region has the DNA TGTGCCAGCAGTTCTAACAGGTCTGGAGGACACGAGCAGTACTTC.

This clonotype was detected ten times or more. V is TRBV6-5 and J is TRBJ2-2, with 8 bases matching TRBD2. The CDR3 sequence is 15 residues long. J was trimmed by 8 bases and V by 5 bases; bases with no gene match: 10. The germline V gene has CDR1 MNHEY and CDR2 SVGAGI. The chain's CDR3 is CASSGWTAGAGELFF. The DNA of the CDR3 is TGTGCCAGCAGTGGATGGACAGCGGGAGCTGGGGAGCTGTTTTTT.

This clonotype showed up many times. J is TRBJ2-1 and V is TRBV6-1; TRBD2 agrees at 7 bases. J was trimmed by 7 bases and V by 5 bases; bases with no gene match: 14. The CDR3 contains 16 residues. Germline V gene sequence: CDR1 MNHNS, CDR2 SASEGT. The CDR3 spells CASSLYDGLGLNEQFF. CDR3 in DNA: TGTGCCAGCAGTCTCTATGATGGACTAGGGTTAAATGAGCAGTTCTTC.

Many counts were recorded for this clonotype. The chain couples TRBV6-6 to TRBJ2-1; TRBD2 agrees at 12 bases. CDR3 length equals 16 residues. The V segment lost 2 bases and the J segment 7 bases; nucleotides outside the gene matches: 6. Germline V gives CDR1 MNHNY, CDR2 SVGAGI (reference sequence). CDR3 residues: CASSYRTSGRRNEQFF. The DNA of the CDR3 is TGTGCCAGCAGTTACCGAACTAGCGGGAGGAGGAATGAGCAGTTCTTC.

In regard to this clonotype: This may arise from a read error, as a much more abundant clone is one base away. The chain carries TRBV7-9 and TRBJ2-7; tentative D call: TRBD2 (6 bases). Germline V gene sequence: CDR1 SEHNR, CDR2 FQNEAQ (reference sequence). This CDR3 spans 13 amino acids. Trimming removed 3 bases at V and 6 bases at J, with 12 bases between. CDR3 sequence: CASSFTGDCEQYF. CDR3 nucleotide sequence: TGTGCCAGCAGCTTTACCGGGGACTGCGAGCAGTACTTC.

Remarks on this clonotype: A much larger clone lies a single base off, so this may be a read error. The J gene is TRBJ2-5, the V gene TRBV28; TRBD2 is a possible D gene (6 bases). Germline V gene lookup returns CDR1 MDHEN and CDR2 SYDVKM. Between the trimmed V and J ends, which lost 10 bases and 4 bases, there was a span of 16 bases. The CDR3 contains 13 residues. CDR3 DNA: TGTGCCACGAGGGAGGAGGATCGAGAGACCCAGTACTTC. It codes for CATREEDRETQYF.

This clonotype was counted at least ten times. V gene TRBV5-1 combines with J gene TRBJ2-1, with D perhaps matching TRBD1 or TRBD2 (5 bases each). The germline V gene has CDR1 SGHRS and CDR2 YFSETQ. The CDR3 length is 16 residues. Trimming took 1 base from V and 6 from J, leaving 17 bases between them. The CDR3 bases are TGCGCCAGCAGCTTGAAGTCTTCAGTTGGGACCAATGAGCAGTTCTTC. Its translation is CASSLKSSVGTNEQFF.

This clonotype has ten or more counts. The J gene is TRBJ2-4, the V gene TRBV20-1, with D unresolved. CDR3 length: 13 amino acids. V was pared by 1 base and J by 5 bases, with 9 bases between. CDR1 and CDR2 from the germline V gene are DFQATT and SNEGSKA (reference sequence). CDR3 residues: CSARGAKENIQYF. The CDR3 DNA sequence: TGCAGTGCTAGAGGGGCAAAGGAAAACATTCAGTACTTC.

There are many counts of this clonotype. V is TRBV29-1 and J is TRBJ2-7; D is ambiguous. The germline CDR1 and CDR2 sequences are SQVTM and ANQGSEA. The CDR3 has 14 amino acids. V lost 4 bases and J 2 bases, leaving 15 bases between the germline ends. CDR3 residues: CSVVGSRFPYEQYF. Here the CDR3 DNA reads TGCAGCGTTGTCGGGTCCAGGTTTCCCTACGAGCAGTACTTC.

At least ten counts were recorded for this clonotype. This chain uses TRBV3-2 with TRBJ2-1. TRBV3-2 is annotated as a pseudogene. This CDR3 contains 12 residues. The CDR3, as DNA: TGTGCCAGCAGCCATGGCAACAATGAGCAGTTCTTC. This codes for CASSHGNNEQFF.

There are many counts of this clonotype. A junction boundary mismatches the germline segment, possibly from a read error. The rearrangement uses TRBV29-1 and TRBJ2-1; D perhaps matches TRBD2 (6 bases). Per the germline V gene, CDR1 is SQVTM and CDR2 is ANQGSEA. The CDR3 loop spans 10 amino acids. CDR3 DNA sequence: TGCAGCGTTGAATTCGGGAGCGCGGTCTTC. Protein product: CSVEFGSAVF.

At least ten counts were recorded for this clonotype. V and J are TRBV6-5 and TRBJ2-2, with D possibly being TRBD2 (6 bases). This CDR3 spans 14 amino acids. Germline V gives CDR1 MNHEY, CDR2 SVGAGI. Between the trimmed V and J ends, which lost 6 bases and 4 bases, there was a span of 12 bases. The CDR3 spells CASRMTSTTGELFF. Written as DNA, the CDR3 is TGTGCCAGCAGAATGACTAGTACCACCGGGGAGCTGTTTTTT.

The rearrangement uses TRBV5-1 and TRBJ2-1; TRBD1 matches at 11 bases. Losses at the gene ends were 4 bases for V and 9 bases for J; bases not matched to a gene: 12. Per the germline V gene, CDR1 is SGHRS and CDR2 is YFSETQ. The CDR3 extends over 16 amino acids. CDR3 sequence (DNA): TGCGCCAGCAGCAGAGAGGGACAGGGGGTACGAGGTGAGCAGTTCTTC. Translation gives CASSREGQGVRGEQFF.